The 2 T cell receptor beta chains below come from one sample, sequenced in a study of T cell responses to AZD1222 COVID-19 vaccine. Data came from immunoSEQ multiplex PCR; TCRdb stores just in-frame clones and leaves some out. The top ten hold roughly 1.5% of the sample, which has about 120,000 clones, almost 95% seen once. Sequencing used peripheral blood, obtained 28 days after the second AZD1222 dose. The receptors were gathered from an adult who received the AZD1222 COVID-19 vaccine.

V usage is TRBV2 and J usage is TRBJ2-5; D remains ambiguous. V was shortened by 7 bases and J by 1 base, with 13 bases between the two germline ends. The germline V gene encodes CDR1 SNHLY and CDR2 FYNNEI. The CDR3 has 14 residues. The DNA for the CDR3 is TGTGCCAGCATTCCACAGAAATCCCAAGAGACCCAGTACTTC. Translating gives CASIPQKSQETQYF.

This sequence joins TRBV6-5 and TRBJ2-5; no definite D call. Trimming removed 0 bases at V and 7 bases at J, with 15 bases between. Germline values: CDR1 MNHEY, CDR2 SVGAGI. This CDR3 is 15 amino acids long. The CDR3, as DNA: TGTGCCAGCAGTTACTCTATGACCCGGATGGGGACCCAGTACTTC. This sequence encodes CASSYSMTRMGTQYF.